Shown below are 3 T cell receptor beta chains from a single sample sequenced in a study of OX40 agonist ivuxolimab in advanced cancers. Assay used: immunoSEQ multiplex PCR; TCRdb lists only in-frame clones, some missing. The sample has 65,000 or so clones, roughly 87% seen once. Specimen: CD4+ or CD8+ T cells sorted from blood, collected in a trial of the OX40 agonist ivuxolimab. The receptors were sampled from an adult with an advanced solid tumor such as melanoma, head and neck, liver or kidney cancer.

This clone was observed once. The gene calls are TRBV14 and TRBJ2-2, with D perhaps TRBD1 (6 bases). V gave up 5 bases and J gave up 6 bases, with 10 bases separating them. The germline gives CDR1 SGHDN, CDR2 FVKESK. The CDR3 has 13 amino acids. The CDR3: CASSEQGPGELFF. As DNA, the CDR3 is TGTGCCAGCAGCGAACAGGGTCCCGGGGAGCTGTTTTTT. Filled out from reference TRBV14 and TRBJ2-2, the complete variable domain reads EAGVTQFPSHSVIEKGQTVTLRCDPISGHDNLYWYRRVMGKEIKFLLHFVKESKQDESGMPNNRFLAERTGGTYSTLKVQPAELEDSGVYFCASSEQGPGELFFGEGSRLTVL.

This rearrangement joins TRBV5-4 to TRBJ1-1; TRBD1 is a possible D gene (6 bases). The CDR3 totals 15 residues. V lost 7 bases and J lost 2, with 18 bases in between. Germline V CDR1 and CDR2: SGHNT, YYREEE (reference sequence). The CDR3 loop reads CASPSPAGGNTEAFF. The CDR3 DNA reads TGTGCCAGCCCCTCACCCGCCGGGGGCAACACTGAAGCTTTCTTT.

This clone appeared a single time. The CDR3 spells CASSPWERAGNTIYF. In DNA, the CDR3 is TGTGCCAGCAGCCCCTGGGAAAGGGCTGGAAACACCATATATTTT. The rearrangement joins TRBV11-1 to TRBJ1-3; D unresolved. The CDR3 is 15 amino acids. Germline V gene lookup returns CDR1 SGHAT and CDR2 FQDESV (reference sequence). Trimming cost V 5 bases and J 2 bases, with 13 bases left between them.